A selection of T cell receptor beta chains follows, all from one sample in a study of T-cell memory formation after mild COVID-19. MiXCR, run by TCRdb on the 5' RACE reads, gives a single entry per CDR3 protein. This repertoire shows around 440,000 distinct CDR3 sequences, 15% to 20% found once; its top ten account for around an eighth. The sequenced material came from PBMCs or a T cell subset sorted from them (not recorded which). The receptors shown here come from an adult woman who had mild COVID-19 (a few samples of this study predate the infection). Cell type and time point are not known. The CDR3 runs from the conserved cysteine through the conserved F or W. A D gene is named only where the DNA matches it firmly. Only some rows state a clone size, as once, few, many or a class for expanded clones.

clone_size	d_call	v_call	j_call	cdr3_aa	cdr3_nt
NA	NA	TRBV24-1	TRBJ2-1	CATQHENEQFF	TGTGCCACCCAACACGAGAATGAGCAGTTCTTC
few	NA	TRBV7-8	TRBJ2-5	CASSPLKETQYF	TGTGCCAGCAGCCCATTAAAAGAGACCCAGTACTTC
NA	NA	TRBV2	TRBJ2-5	CASSEIVERVVETQYF	TGTGCCAGCAGTGAAATAGTGGAGAGGGTAGTGGAGACCCAGTACTTC
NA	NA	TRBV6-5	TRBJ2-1	CASSRVFGDEQFF	TGTGCCAGCAGTCGGGTCTTCGGGGATGAGCAGTTCTTC
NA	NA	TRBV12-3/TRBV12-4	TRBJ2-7	CASSTTPTPSEQYF	TGTGCCAGCAGTACTACGCCAACCCCGTCCGAGCAGTACTTC
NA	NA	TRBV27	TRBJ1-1	CASRHITGRTEAFF	TGTGCCAGCAGACATATAACAGGGAGGACTGAAGCTTTCTTT
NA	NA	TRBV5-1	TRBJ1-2	CASSHEGYGYTF	TGCGCCAGCAGCCACGAGGGCTATGGCTACACCTTC
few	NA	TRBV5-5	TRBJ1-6	CASSLEPTNLPSPLHF	TGTGCCAGCAGCTTGGAACCGACAAATCTCCCTTCACCCCTCCACTTT
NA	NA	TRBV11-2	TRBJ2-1	CASSRVGTYNEQFF	TGTGCCAGCAGCCGGGTCGGAACCTACAATGAGCAGTTCTTC
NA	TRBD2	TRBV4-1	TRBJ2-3	CASSQSTSGGKDTQYF	TGCGCCAGCAGCCAATCGACTAGCGGGGGCAAAGATACGCAGTATTTT
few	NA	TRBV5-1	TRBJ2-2	CASSLMGGKGGELFF	TGCGCCAGCAGCTTGATGGGCGGCAAGGGCGGGGAGCTGTTTTTT
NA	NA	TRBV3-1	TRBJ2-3	CASSRGFATLTDTQYF	TGTGCCAGCAGCCGAGGTTTCGCCACACTCACAGATACGCAGTATTTT
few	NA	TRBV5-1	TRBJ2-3	CASSEGGTTDTQYF	TGCGCCAGCAGTGAGGGGGGGACCACAGATACGCAGTATTTT
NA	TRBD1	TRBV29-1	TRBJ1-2	CSSGTGVYGYTF	TGCAGCTCCGGGACAGGGGTCTATGGCTACACCTTC
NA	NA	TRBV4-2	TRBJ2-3	CASSQDAGGSTDTQYF	TGCGCCAGCAGCCAAGATGCTGGCGGTAGCACAGATACGCAGTATTTT
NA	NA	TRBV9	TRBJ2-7	CASSVSDSYEQYF	TGTGCCAGCAGCGTTAGTGACTCCTACGAGCAGTACTTC
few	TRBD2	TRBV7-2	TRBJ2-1	CASSLEGPSGGLYNEQFF	TGTGCCAGCAGCTTAGAAGGACCTAGCGGGGGTTTATACAATGAGCAGTTCTTC
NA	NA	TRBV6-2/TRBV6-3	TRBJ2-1	CASSYRETNEQFF	TGTGCCAGCAGTTACCGAGAAACAAATGAGCAGTTCTTC
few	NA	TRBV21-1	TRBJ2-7	CASSKCGRQCSYEQYF	TGTGCCAGCAGCAAATGTGGGCGGCAGTGTTCCTACGAGCAGTACTTC
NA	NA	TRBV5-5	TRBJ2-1	CASTLDSHTYNEQFF	TGTGCCAGCACCCTCGACAGCCATACCTACAATGAGCAGTTCTTC
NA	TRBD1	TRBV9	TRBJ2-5	CASSVTGGPETQYF	TGTGCCAGCAGCGTGACAGGGGGCCCGGAGACCCAGTACTTC
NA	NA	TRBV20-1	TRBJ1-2	CSARDDTRTYGYTF	TGCAGTGCTAGAGACGACACCCGTACCTATGGCTACACCTTC
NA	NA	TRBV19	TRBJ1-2	CASSELQRGTYYTF	TGTGCCAGTAGTGAACTCCAGCGAGGGACCTACTACACCTTC
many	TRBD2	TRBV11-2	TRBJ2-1	CASAGGASYNEQFF	TGTGCCAGTGCCGGGGGGGCCTCTTACAATGAGCAGTTCTTC
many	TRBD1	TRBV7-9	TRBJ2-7	CASSSLKGTASEQYF	TGTGCCAGCAGCTCTTTGAAGGGGACAGCGTCCGAGCAGTACTTC
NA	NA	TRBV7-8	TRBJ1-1	CASSLRDSGFWTNTEAFF	TGTGCCAGCAGCTTACGTGATAGTGGTTTCTGGACGAACACTGAAGCTTTCTTT
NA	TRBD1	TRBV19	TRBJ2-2	CASSISGTGYAGELFF	TGTGCCAGTAGTATCTCCGGGACAGGGTATGCCGGGGAGCTGTTTTTT
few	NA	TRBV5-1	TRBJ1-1	CASSFGTTTEAFF	TGCGCCAGCAGCTTCGGGACAACCACTGAAGCTTTCTTT
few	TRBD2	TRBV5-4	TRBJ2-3	CASSFPSGGSVADTQYF	TGTGCCAGCAGCTTCCCGTCTGGCGGGAGTGTCGCAGATACGCAGTATTTT
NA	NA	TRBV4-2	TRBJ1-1	CASSQDKGGSRNTEAFF	TGTGCCAGCAGCCAAGATAAGGGGGGGTCTCGGAACACTGAAGCTTTCTTT
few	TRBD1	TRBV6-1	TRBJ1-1	CASSFEQGLGTEAFF	TGTGCCAGCAGCTTCGAACAGGGGCTGGGGACTGAAGCTTTCTTT
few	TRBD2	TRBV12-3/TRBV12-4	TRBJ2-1	CASRPRGRDYNEQFF	TGTGCCAGCAGACCTCGCGGGAGAGATTACAATGAGCAGTTCTTC
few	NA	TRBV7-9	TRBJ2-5	CASSLDGSYQETQYF	TGTGCCAGCAGCTTAGACGGGTCGTACCAAGAGACCCAGTACTTC
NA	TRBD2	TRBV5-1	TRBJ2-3	CASSGSGGGTDTQYF	TGCGCCAGCAGCGGTAGCGGGGGGGGCACAGATACGCAGTATTTT
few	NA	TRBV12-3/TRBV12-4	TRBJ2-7	CASSHRVGEQYF	TGTGCCAGCAGTCACAGGGTGGGTGAGCAGTACTTC
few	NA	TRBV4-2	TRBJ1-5	CASSQDFRTASNQPQHF	TGTGCCAGCAGCCAAGATTTTCGGACAGCTAGCAATCAGCCCCAGCATTTT
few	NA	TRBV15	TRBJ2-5	CATSRGGLKTQYF	TGTGCCACCAGCCGAGGGGGGCTTAAGACCCAGTACTTC
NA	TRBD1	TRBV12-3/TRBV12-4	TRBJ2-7	CASGRTGSYEQYF	TGTGCCAGCGGGCGGACAGGGTCCTACGAGCAGTACTTC
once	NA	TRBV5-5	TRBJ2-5	CASSLPTPGETQYF	TGTGCCAGCAGCTTGCCGACCCCGGGGGAGACCCAGTACTTC
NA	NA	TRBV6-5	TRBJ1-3	CASTQFEGNTIYF	TGTGCCAGCACCCAATTTGAAGGAAACACCATATATTTT
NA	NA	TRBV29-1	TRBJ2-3	CSVDLGSDTQYF	TGCAGCGTGGACCTTGGGTCAGATACGCAGTATTTT
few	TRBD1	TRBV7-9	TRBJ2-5	CASSLATGVKETQYF	TGTGCCAGCAGCTTAGCGACAGGGGTTAAAGAGACCCAGTACTTC